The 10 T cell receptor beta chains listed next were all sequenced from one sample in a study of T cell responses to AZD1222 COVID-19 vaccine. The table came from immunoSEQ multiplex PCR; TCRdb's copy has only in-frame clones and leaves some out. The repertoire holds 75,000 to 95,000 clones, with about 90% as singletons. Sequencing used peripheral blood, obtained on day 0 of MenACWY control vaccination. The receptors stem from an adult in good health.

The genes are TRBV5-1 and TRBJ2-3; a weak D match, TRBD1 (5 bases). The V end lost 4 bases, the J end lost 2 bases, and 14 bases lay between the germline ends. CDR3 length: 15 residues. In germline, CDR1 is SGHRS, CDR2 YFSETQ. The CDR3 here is CASSEDTLTTDTQYF. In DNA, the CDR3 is TGCGCCAGCAGCGAGGACACTCTTACCACAGATACGCAGTATTTT.

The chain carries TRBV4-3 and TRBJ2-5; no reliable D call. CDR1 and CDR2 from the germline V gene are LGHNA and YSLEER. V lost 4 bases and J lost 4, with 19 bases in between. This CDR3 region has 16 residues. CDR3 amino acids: CASSRSPAGSGETQYF. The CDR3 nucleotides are TGCGCCAGCAGCCGGTCCCCCGCCGGGTCGGGAGAGACCCAGTACTTC.

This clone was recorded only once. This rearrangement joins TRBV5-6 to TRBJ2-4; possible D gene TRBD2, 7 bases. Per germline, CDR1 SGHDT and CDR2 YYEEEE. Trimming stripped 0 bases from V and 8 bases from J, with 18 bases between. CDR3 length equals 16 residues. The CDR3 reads CASSLATGGGLDIQYF. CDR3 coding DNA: TGTGCCAGCAGCTTGGCCACCGGCGGGGGCCTGGACATTCAGTACTTC.

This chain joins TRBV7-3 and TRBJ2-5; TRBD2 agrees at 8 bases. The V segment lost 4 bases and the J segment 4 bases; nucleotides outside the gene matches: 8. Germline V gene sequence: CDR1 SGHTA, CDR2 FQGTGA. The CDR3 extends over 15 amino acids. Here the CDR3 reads CASSWTGTRGETQYF. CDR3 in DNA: TGTGCCAGCAGCTGGACCGGGACTAGAGGAGAGACCCAGTACTTC.

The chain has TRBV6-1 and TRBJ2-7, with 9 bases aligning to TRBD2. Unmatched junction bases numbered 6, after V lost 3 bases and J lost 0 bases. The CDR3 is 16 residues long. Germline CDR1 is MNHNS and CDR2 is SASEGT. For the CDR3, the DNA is TGTGCCAGCAGTGACCGGAGCGGGGGGCTCTCCTACGAGCAGTACTTC. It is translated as CASSDRSGGLSYEQYF.

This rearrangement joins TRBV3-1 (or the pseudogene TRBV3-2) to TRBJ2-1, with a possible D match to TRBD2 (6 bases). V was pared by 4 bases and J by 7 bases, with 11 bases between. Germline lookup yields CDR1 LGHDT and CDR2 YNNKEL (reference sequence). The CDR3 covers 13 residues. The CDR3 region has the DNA TGTGCCAGCAGCCCTTTGGCGGGGAATGAGCAGTTCTTC. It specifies CASSPLAGNEQFF.

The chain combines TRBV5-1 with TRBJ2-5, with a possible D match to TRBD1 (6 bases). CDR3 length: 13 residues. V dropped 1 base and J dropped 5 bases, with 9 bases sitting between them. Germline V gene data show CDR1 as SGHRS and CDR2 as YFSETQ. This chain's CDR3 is CASSLPGDETQYF. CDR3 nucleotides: TGCGCCAGCAGCTTGCCAGGGGATGAGACCCAGTACTTC.

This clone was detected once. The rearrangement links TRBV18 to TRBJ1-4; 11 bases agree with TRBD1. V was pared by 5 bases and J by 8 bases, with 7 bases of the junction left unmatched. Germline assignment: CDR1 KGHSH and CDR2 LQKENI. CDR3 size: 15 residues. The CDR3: CASSFAGQGGEKLFF. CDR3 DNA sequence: TGTGCCAGCTCATTCGCGGGACAGGGGGGCGAAAAACTGTTTTTT.

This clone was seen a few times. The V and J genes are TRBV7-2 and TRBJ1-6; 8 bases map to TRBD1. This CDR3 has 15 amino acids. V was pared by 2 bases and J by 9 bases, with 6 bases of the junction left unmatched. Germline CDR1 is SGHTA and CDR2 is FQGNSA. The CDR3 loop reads CASSLRQGSTSPLHF. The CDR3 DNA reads TGTGCCAGCAGCTTACGACAGGGGAGTACTTCACCCCTCCACTTT. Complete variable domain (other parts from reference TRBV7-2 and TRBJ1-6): GAGVSQSPSNKVTEKGKDVELRCDPISGHTALYWYRQSLGQGLEFLIYFQGNSAPDKSGLPSDRFSAERTGGSVSTLTIQRTQQEDSAVYLCASSLRQGSTSPLHFGNGTRLTVT.

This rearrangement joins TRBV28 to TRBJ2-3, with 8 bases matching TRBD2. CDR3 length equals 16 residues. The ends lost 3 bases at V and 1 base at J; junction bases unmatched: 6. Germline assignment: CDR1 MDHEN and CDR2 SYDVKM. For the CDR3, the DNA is TGTGCCAGCAGTTTGAGCGGGCGGGGGGGCACAGATACGCAGTATTTT. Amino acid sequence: CASSLSGRGGTDTQYF. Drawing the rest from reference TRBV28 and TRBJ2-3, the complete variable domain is DVKVTQSSRYLVKRTGEKVFLECVQDMDHENMFWYRQDPGLGLRLIYFSYDVKMKEKGDIPEGYSVSREKKERFSLILESASTNQTSMYLCASSLSGRGGTDTQYFGPGTRLTVL.